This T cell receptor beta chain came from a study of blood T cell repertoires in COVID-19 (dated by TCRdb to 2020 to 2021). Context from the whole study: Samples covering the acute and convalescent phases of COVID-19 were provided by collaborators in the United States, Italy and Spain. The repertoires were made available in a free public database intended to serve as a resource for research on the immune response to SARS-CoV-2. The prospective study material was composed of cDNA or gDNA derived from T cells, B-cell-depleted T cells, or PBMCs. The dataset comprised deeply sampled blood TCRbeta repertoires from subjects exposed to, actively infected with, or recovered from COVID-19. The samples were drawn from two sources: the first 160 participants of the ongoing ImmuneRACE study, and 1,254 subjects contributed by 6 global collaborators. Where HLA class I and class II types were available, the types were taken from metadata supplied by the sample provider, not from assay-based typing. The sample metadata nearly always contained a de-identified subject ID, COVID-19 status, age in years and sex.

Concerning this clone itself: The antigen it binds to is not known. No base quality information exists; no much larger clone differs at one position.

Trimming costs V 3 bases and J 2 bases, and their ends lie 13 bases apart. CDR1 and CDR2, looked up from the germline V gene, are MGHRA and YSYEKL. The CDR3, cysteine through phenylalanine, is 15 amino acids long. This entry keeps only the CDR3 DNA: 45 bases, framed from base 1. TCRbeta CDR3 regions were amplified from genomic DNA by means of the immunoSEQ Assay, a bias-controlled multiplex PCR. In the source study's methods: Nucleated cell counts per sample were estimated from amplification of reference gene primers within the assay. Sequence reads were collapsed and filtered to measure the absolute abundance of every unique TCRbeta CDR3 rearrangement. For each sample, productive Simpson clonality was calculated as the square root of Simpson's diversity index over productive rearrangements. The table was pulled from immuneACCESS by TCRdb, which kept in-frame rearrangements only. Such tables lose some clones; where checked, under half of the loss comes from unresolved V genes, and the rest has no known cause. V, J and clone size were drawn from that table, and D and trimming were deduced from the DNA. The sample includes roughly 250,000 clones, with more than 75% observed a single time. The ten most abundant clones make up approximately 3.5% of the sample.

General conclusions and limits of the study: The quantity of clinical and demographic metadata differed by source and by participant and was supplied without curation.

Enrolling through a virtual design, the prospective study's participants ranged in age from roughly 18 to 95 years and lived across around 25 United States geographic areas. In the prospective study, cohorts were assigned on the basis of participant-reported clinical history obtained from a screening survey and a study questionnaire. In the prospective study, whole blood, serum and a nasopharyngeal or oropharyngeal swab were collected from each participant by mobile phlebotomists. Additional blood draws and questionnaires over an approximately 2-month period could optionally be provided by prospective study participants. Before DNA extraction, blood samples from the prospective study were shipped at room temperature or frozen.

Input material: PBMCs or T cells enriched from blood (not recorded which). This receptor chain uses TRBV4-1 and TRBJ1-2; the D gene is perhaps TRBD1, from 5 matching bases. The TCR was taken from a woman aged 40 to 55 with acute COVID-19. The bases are TGCGCCAGCAGCCATGTTCCGGGACTCAACTATGGCTACACCTTC. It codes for CASSHVPGLNYGYTF.